This entry lists 9 T cell receptor beta chains sequenced from one sample in a study of OX40 agonist ivuxolimab in advanced cancers. The data were produced by immunoSEQ multiplex PCR, yet TCRdb's version contains in-frame clones alone and is incomplete. The table shows 30,000 to 40,000 clones, with roughly 82% occurring only once. Sequencing was performed on CD4+ or CD8+ T cells sorted from blood, taken in a trial of the OX40 agonist ivuxolimab. The receptor set was obtained from an adult with an advanced solid tumor such as melanoma, head and neck, liver or kidney cancer.

This clone appeared a few times. The chain couples TRBV7-8 to TRBJ1-2; maybe TRBD1 (6 bases). The CDR3 is 15 amino acids. The V end lost 5 bases, the J end lost 7 bases, and 20 bases lay between the germline ends. CDR1 and CDR2 from the germline V gene are SGHVS and FQNEAQ. CDR3 in DNA: TGTGCCAGCAGCCCCAGTGGTGGGGGGCTGGGTGGCTACACCTTC. It codes for CASSPSGGGLGGYTF.

The chain is built from TRBV18 and TRBJ2-7; D gene uncertain. Germline loops: CDR1 KGHSH, CDR2 LQKENI. The CDR3 totals 12 residues. V lost 1 base, J lost 0 bases, and 1 base lay in between. In nucleotides, the CDR3 is TGTGCCAGCTCACCACACTCCTACGAGCAGTACTTC. Encoded protein: CASSPHSYEQYF.

The V and J genes are TRBV18 and TRBJ2-3, with 7 bases that match TRBD2. CDR3 length equals 18 residues. J lost 5 bases, V lost 4 bases, and 18 bases had no gene match. Germline CDR1 is KGHSH and CDR2 is LQKENI. The CDR3 reads CASSLSQVGGRKVDTQYF. CDR3 DNA sequence: TGTGCCAGCTCACTGTCACAGGTTGGCGGGAGAAAGGTAGATACGCAGTATTTT.

The chain is built from TRBV25-1 and TRBJ2-3; tentatively, D is TRBD2 (5 bases). Trimming removed 1 base at V and 1 base at J, with 6 bases between. Germline loops: CDR1 MGHDK, CDR2 SYGVNS. This CDR3 has 14 amino acids. For the CDR3, the DNA is TGTGCCAGCAGTGAATGGGAGCGCACAGATACGCAGTATTTT. Translated, it gives CASSEWERTDTQYF.

The chain couples TRBV5-6 to TRBJ2-5, with a tentative D call TRBD2 (6 bases). V lost 3 bases and J lost 9, with 15 bases in between. This CDR3 has 13 residues. The V gene's germline CDR1 is SGHDT and CDR2 YYEEEE. Written as DNA, the CDR3 is TGTGCCAGCAGCTCGCGGGACCGAGGCGCCCAGTACTTC. Translating gives CASSSRDRGAQYF.

CDR3 nucleotide sequence: TGTGCCAGCAGCGCCGGACTAGCGGGAGTCTACGAGCAGTACTTC. Its protein product is CASSAGLAGVYEQYF. The chain recombines TRBV9 with TRBJ2-7, with 13 bases lining up with TRBD2. V shed 3 bases, J shed 3 bases, and the junction held 3 bases outside the gene matches. The CDR3 length is 15 residues. CDR1 is SGDLS, CDR2 YYNGEE, per germline.

V is TRBV25-1 and J is TRBJ2-3; 9 bases map to TRBD2. Trimming removed 1 base from V and 0 bases from J; junction bases left unmatched: 5. CDR1 is MGHDK, CDR2 SYGVNS, per germline. The CDR3 has 17 residues. CDR3 nucleotide sequence: TGTGCCAGCAGTGAATGGGCAGCGGGAGGTAGCACAGATACGCAGTATTTT. It codes for CASSEWAAGGSTDTQYF.

This sequence joins TRBV6-5 and TRBJ1-2, with 7 bases fitting TRBD1. In germline, CDR1 is MNHEY, CDR2 SVGAGI. V was clipped by 0 bases and J by 4 bases; unmatched bases: 5. The CDR3 contains 15 residues. The CDR3 spells CASSYSDRPVYGYTF. The DNA of the CDR3 is TGTGCCAGCAGTTACTCGGACAGGCCGGTCTATGGCTACACCTTC.

V is TRBV10-3 and J is TRBJ2-2, with 14 bases aligning to TRBD2. The germline V gene has CDR1 ENHRY and CDR2 SYGVKD. With 0 bases clipped from V and 1 base from J, the junction kept 4 bases outside the gene matches. This CDR3 has 19 residues. The CDR3, as DNA: TGTGCCATCAGTGAGTCTGGGACTAGCGGGGGCTGGAACACCGGGGAGCTGTTTTTT. This gives the protein CAISESGTSGGWNTGELFF.